These T cell receptor beta chains were read from a single sample in a study of PD-1 blockade in classical Hodgkin lymphoma. Here immunoSEQ multiplex PCR was the method, and the copy in TCRdb shows in-frame clones only, minus some. The sample yields roughly 70,000 clones, about two thirds seen once. Sequences were derived from peripheral blood mononuclear cells (PBMCs), sampled before the second cycle of nivolumab. All receptors derive from a human donor with classical Hodgkin lymphoma. Each CDR3 is given with its conserved first and last residue. The D gene is left open where the match is weak. Size is stated for part of the rows, as once, few or many counts, or as a class when the clone is expanded.

NA NA TRBJ1-4 TRBV27 TGTGCCAGCAGTTATACAACTAATGAAAAACTGTTTTTT CASSYTTNEKLFF
NA NA TRBJ1-1 TRBV29-1 TGCAGCGTTGGACAGAGCGGAACTGAAGCTTTCTTT CSVGQSGTEAFF
TRBD1 NA TRBJ1-2 TRBV2 TGTGCCAGCAGTGCCGGACAGGGAAGGTATGGCTACACCTTC CASSAGQGRYGYTF
NA NA TRBJ2-2 TRBV7-2 TGTGCCAGCAGCTTAAAGGGTCGCGGGGAGCTGTTTTTT CASSLKGRGELFF
TRBD2 NA TRBJ2-1 TRBV29-1 TGCAGCGTCGCCGGGACTAGACTCACCAATGAGCAGTTCTTC CSVAGTRLTNEQFF
NA NA TRBJ2-1 TRBV9 TGTGCCAGCAGCGTAGAATCTCCCATTGGCGATGAGCAGTTCTTC CASSVESPIGDEQFF
NA NA TRBJ1-3 TRBV29-1 TGCAGCGTCATATGGCTCTCTGGAAACACCATATATTTT CSVIWLSGNTIYF
TRBD1 NA TRBJ1-2 TRBV30 TGTGCCTGGAGTGTAAGGGCCAGGGGGCTAGGAGGCTACACCTTC CAWSVRARGLGGYTF
NA NA TRBJ1-5 TRBV7-9 TGTGCCAGCAGCTTAGCGGGGGGAGGTCAGCCCCAGCATTTT CASSLAGGGQPQHF
TRBD1 NA TRBJ1-3 TRBV6-6 TGTGCCAGCAGTTCTGGACAGGGAGGAAACACCATATATTTT CASSSGQGGNTIYF
NA NA TRBJ1-5 TRBV19 TGTGCCAGTAGTCCTCCACGACAGGGCAATCAGCCCCAGCATTTT CASSPPRQGNQPQHF
NA NA TRBJ1-1 TRBV2 TGTGCCAGCAGTGGGTTGGGGGTGAACACTGAAGCTTTCTTT CASSGLGVNTEAFF
TRBD1 NA TRBJ2-7 TRBV4-1 TGCGCCAGCAGCCAAGGACAGGGGACCTACGAGCAGTACTTC CASSQGQGTYEQYF
NA NA TRBJ1-2 TRBV2 TGTGCCAGCACGTCCAGGCAGCCTAACTATGGCTACACCTTC CASTSRQPNYGYTF
NA NA TRBJ1-2 TRBV5-1 TGCGCCAGCAGCTTGGCTAGCCGCGACTCGGACGGCTACACCTTC CASSLASRDSDGYTF
TRBD1 NA TRBJ1-5 TRBV2 TGTGCCAGCAGTTTAGACAGGGCGGGGCAGCCCCAGCATTTT CASSLDRAGQPQHF
NA NA TRBJ2-7 TRBV7-2 TGTGCCAGCAGCTTAGTTTCCGGCCTTCCCTACGAGCAGTACTTC CASSLVSGLPYEQYF
NA few TRBJ2-7 TRBV10-3 TGTGCCACGGCCTCCAGCGAGAGGAGCTCCTACGAGCAGTACTTC CATASSERSSYEQYF
NA once TRBJ2-7 TRBV7-3 TGTGCCAGCAGCTCCCTGATGACCGCCGGCGAGCAGTACTTC CASSSLMTAGEQYF
NA NA TRBJ1-2 TRBV4-1 TGCGCCAGCAGCCAAGGGCCCCCCCACCGCGGCTACACCTTC CASSQGPPHRGYTF
TRBD2 NA TRBJ2-3 TRBV30 TGTGCCTGGAGTGTGAATAGCGGGAGCACAGATACGCAGTATTTT CAWSVNSGSTDTQYF
NA NA TRBJ1-5 TRBV19 TGTGCCAGTAGTATGCTGGATCAGCCCCAGCATTTT CASSMLDQPQHF
NA NA TRBJ1-2 TRBV19 TGTGCCAGTAGTATAAATCCAACAGTAACTACTAACTATGGCTACACCTTC CASSINPTVTTNYGYTF
TRBD1 few TRBJ1-2 TRBV2 TGTGCCAAAAGTAGGGGGCGAAATGATGGCTACACCTTC CAKSRGRNDGYTF
TRBD1 NA TRBJ1-1 TRBV6-1 TGTGCCAGCAGTGACGTAACAGGGGTGAGCACTGAAGCTTTCTTT CASSDVTGVSTEAFF
NA NA TRBJ1-4 TRBV6-5 TGTGCCAGCACACGGTGGGAAAAACTGTTTTTT CASTRWEKLFF
NA NA TRBJ1-1 TRBV2 TGTGCCAGCAACTTACAGAAGAACACTGAAGCTTTCTTT CASNLQKNTEAFF
TRBD1 few TRBJ1-1 TRBV5-1 TGCGCCAGCAGCATGACAGGGGGGGTTACTGAAGCTTTCTTT CASSMTGGVTEAFF
NA NA TRBJ1-3 TRBV4-1 TGCGCCAGCAGCGCCCAGGGACTCCCCGGAAACACCATATATTTT CASSAQGLPGNTIYF
NA NA TRBJ1-1 TRBV10-3 TGTGCCATCAGTGACTTCACTGGACAGGAAGCTTTCTTT CAISDFTGQEAFF
NA NA TRBJ1-2 TRBV7-9 TGTGCCAGCAGCCTCAATGGGGGCTATGGCTACACCTTC CASSLNGGYGYTF
NA NA TRBJ2-7 TRBV13 TGTGCCAGCAGCTTAGAAGGTCCCGGGGGGCTCTACGAGCAGTACTTC CASSLEGPGGLYEQYF
NA NA TRBJ2-7 TRBV27 TGTGCCAGCAGTTCGCCGTGGACAGATTCAACCTACGAGCAGTACTTC CASSSPWTDSTYEQYF
NA NA TRBJ1-1 TRBV13 TGTGCCAGCAGCCCGGAGTACACTGAAGCTTTCTTT CASSPEYTEAFF
NA few TRBJ2-3 TRBV27 TGTGCCAGCAGTAGAGTCCTAGCGATCGGCGCGACAGATACGCAGTATTTT CASSRVLAIGATDTQYF
NA NA TRBJ1-1 TRBV9 TGTGCCAGCAGCCCTGGGACGGCGAACACTGAAGCTTTCTTT CASSPGTANTEAFF
NA once TRBJ1-1 TRBV7-6 TGTGCCAGCAGCCCCCTGGCCAGCTCGACCTACTTTGAAGCTTTCTTT CASSPLASSTYFEAFF
NA NA TRBJ2-6 TRBV27 TGTGCCAGCAGGTCAAACAGGGTGGGGATCTTGTACTCTGGGGCCAACGTCCTGACTTTC CASRSNRVGILYSGANVLTF
NA NA TRBJ2-1 TRBV6-1 TGTGCCAGCAGTGGAAATGTACTAGCTGTGGGGAATGAGCAGTTCTTC CASSGNVLAVGNEQFF
TRBD2 once TRBJ2-1 TRBV7-3 TGTGCCAGCAGCTCGAGAGCGGGAGGGGCCCCCTTCGGTGAGCAGTTCTTC CASSSRAGGAPFGEQFF
NA NA TRBJ2-1 TRBV27 TGTGCCAGCAGTTTATTACGGGACGATGAGCAGTTCTTC CASSLLRDDEQFF
NA NA TRBJ2-1 TRBV6-1 TGTGCCAGCAGTGAACTACCCAGAGGGGCCTACAATGAGCAGTTCTTC CASSELPRGAYNEQFF
NA NA TRBJ2-7 TRBV19 TGTGCCACCTCTATTCTTAGCGGCTACGAGCAGTACTTC CATSILSGYEQYF
NA NA TRBJ1-1 TRBV19 TGTGCCAGTAGTACCTCAGGGACTCTAGTGAACACTGAAGCTTTCTTT CASSTSGTLVNTEAFF
NA few TRBJ2-3 TRBV6-6 TGTGCCAGCAAAAGTTACCCAGGGATCACAGATACGCAGTATTTT CASKSYPGITDTQYF
NA NA TRBJ2-5 TRBV28 TGTGCCAGCGCTACGGCGGGGTACGAGACCCAGTACTTC CASATAGYETQYF
TRBD1 NA TRBJ1-3 TRBV6-6 TGTGCCAGCAATGCAGGGGGAGGTGGAAACACCATATATTTT CASNAGGGGNTIYF
NA NA TRBJ2-5 TRBV14 TGTGCCAGCAGCCAAACGATTAACAGCCGGGGGACCCAGTACTTC CASSQTINSRGTQYF
TRBD2 NA TRBJ2-1 TRBV5-4 TGTGCCAGCAGCTTTAGCGGGACTTACAATGAGCAGTTCTTC CASSFSGTYNEQFF
TRBD2 NA TRBJ2-1 TRBV19 TGTGCCAGTACCTTAATAGCGGGGGGGCCGTACAATGAGCAGTTCTTC CASTLIAGGPYNEQFF
NA few TRBJ1-1 TRBV9 TGTGCCAGCAGCGTAGTAGTCCCGCGGGAGGGGCCCGCTGTTGACGAAGCTTTCTTT CASSVVVPREGPAVDEAFF
NA NA TRBJ2-2 TRBV5-1 TGCGCCAGCAGCCCGGACACCACTAACACCGGGGAGCTGTTTTTT CASSPDTTNTGELFF
NA NA TRBJ2-3 TRBV7-2 TGTGCCAGCAGCTCGGACTTAATTGATTCAGATACGCAGTATTTT CASSSDLIDSDTQYF
NA NA TRBJ1-1 TRBV6-6 TGTGCCAGCCTGGACAGCCGGAACACTGAAGCTTTCTTT CASLDSRNTEAFF
NA NA TRBJ2-6 TRBV27 TGTGCCAGCAGTTTATTAGGGGGGAACGGTGGGGCCAACGTCCTGACTTTC CASSLLGGNGGANVLTF